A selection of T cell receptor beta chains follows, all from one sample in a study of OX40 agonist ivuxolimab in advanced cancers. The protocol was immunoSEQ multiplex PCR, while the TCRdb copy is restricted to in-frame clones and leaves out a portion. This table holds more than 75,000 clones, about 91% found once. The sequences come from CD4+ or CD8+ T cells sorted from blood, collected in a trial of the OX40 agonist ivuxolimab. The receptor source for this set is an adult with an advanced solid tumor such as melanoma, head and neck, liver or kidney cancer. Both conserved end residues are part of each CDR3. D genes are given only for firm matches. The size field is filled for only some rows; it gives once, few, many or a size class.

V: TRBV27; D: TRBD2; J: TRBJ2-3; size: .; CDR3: CASSRAGATDTQYF; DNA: TGTGCCAGCAGTCGAGCGGGAGCCACAGATACGCAGTATTTT
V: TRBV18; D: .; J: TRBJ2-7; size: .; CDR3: CASSPSLDRTSYEQYF; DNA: TGTGCCAGCTCACCATCATTAGACAGGACGTCCTACGAGCAGTACTTC
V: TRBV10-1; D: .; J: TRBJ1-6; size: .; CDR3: CASSEGSYNSPLHF; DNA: TGCGCCAGCAGTGAGGGGTCGTATAATTCACCCCTCCACTTT
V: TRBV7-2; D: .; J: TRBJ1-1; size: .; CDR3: CASSPNAEAFF; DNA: TGTGCCAGCAGCCCAAACGCTGAAGCTTTCTTT
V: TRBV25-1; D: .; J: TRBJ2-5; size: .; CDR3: CASSLRTKTAETQYF; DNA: TGTGCCAGCAGTCTACGGACAAAAACTGCGGAGACCCAGTACTTC
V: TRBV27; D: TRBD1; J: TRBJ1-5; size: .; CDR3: CASSPDRVLLNQPQHF; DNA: TGTGCCAGCAGTCCGGACAGGGTCTTACTAAATCAGCCCCAGCATTTT
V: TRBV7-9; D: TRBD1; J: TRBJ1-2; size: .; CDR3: CASSVTGANYGYTF; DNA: TGTGCCAGCAGTGTGACAGGGGCGAACTATGGCTACACCTTC
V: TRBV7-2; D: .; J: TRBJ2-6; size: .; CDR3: CASSFFLGFSVPGANVLTF; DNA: TGTGCCAGCAGCTTCTTCCTGGGCTTCTCAGTACCTGGGGCCAACGTCCTGACTTTC
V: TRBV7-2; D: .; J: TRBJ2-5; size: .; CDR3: CASSARQTQYF; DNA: TGTGCCAGCAGCGCAAGACAGACCCAGTACTTC
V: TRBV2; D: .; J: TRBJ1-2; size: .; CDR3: CASSEAQALNYGYTF; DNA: TGTGCCAGCAGTGAAGCGCAAGCCCTCAACTATGGCTACACCTTC
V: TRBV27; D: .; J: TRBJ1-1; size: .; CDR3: CASRARMNTEAFF; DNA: TGTGCCAGCAGGGCCAGAATGAACACTGAAGCTTTCTTT
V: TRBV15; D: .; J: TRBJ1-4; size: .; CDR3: CATSTIGRGNNEKLFF; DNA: TGTGCCACCAGCACAATTGGGAGGGGGAATAATGAAAAACTGTTTTTT
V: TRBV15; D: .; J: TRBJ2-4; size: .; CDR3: CATSRTGGNRNIQYF; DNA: TGTGCCACCAGCAGGACCGGGGGTAACAGAAACATTCAGTACTTC
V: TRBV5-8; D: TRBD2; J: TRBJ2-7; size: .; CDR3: CASTRGGVYF; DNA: TGTGCCAGCACCCGCGGGGGGGTATACTTC
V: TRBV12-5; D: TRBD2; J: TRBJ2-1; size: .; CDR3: CASGLVRGGGPQISEQFF; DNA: TGTGCTAGTGGTTTGGTACGGGGGGGAGGGCCACAGATCTCTGAGCAGTTCTTC
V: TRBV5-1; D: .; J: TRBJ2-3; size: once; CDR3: CASRFDTDTQYF; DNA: TGCGCCAGCAGGTTTGACACAGATACGCAGTATTTT
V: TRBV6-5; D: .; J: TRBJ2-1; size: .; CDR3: CASSYRGSPEDEQFF; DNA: TGTGCCAGCAGTTACCGGGGCAGCCCGGAGGATGAGCAGTTCTTC
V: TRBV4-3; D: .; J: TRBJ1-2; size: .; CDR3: CASSQELAPTYGYTF; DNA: TGCGCCAGCAGCCAAGAGCTGGCCCCGACGTATGGCTACACCTTC
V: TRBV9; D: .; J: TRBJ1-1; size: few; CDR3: CASSVDGPNTEAFF; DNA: TGTGCCAGCAGCGTAGATGGACCGAACACTGAAGCTTTCTTT
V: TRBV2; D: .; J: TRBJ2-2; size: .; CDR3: CASSEELRNTGELFF; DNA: TGTGCCAGCAGTGAAGAGTTGAGAAACACCGGGGAGCTGTTTTTT
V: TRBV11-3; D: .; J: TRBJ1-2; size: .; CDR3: CASSRGPANYGYTF; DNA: TGTGCCAGCAGCCGGGGGCCTGCTAACTATGGCTACACCTTC
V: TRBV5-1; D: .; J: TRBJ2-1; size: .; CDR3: CASTLEIRLNEQFF; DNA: TGCGCCAGCACTTTAGAGATCCGGCTTAATGAGCAGTTCTTC
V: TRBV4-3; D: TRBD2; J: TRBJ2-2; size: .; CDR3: CASSQDPSGAGGTGELFF; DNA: TGCGCCAGCAGCCAAGATCCCTCGGGAGCGGGAGGGACCGGGGAGCTGTTTTTT
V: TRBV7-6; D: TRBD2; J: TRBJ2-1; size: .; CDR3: CASSLGLGRLAAPPSYNEQFF; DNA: TGTGCCAGCAGCTTAGGGTTGGGGCGTCTAGCGGCCCCCCCCTCCTACAATGAGCAGTTCTTC
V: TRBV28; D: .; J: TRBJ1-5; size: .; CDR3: CASSVSNQPQHF; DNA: TGTGCCAGCAGTGTCAGCAATCAGCCCCAGCATTTT
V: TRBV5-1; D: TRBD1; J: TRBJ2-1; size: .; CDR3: CASSLGGTGLNEQFF; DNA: TGCGCCAGCAGCTTGGGTGGGACAGGGTTAAATGAGCAGTTCTTC
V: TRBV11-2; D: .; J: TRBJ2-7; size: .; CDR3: CASSLDSVGRPSYEQYF; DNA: TGTGCCAGCAGCTTAGACAGTGTGGGCAGACCTTCCTACGAGCAGTACTTC
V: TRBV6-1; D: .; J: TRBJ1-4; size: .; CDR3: CASSEARFTGPGEKLFF; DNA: TGTGCCAGCAGTGAAGCGCGGTTTACTGGCCCCGGTGAAAAACTGTTTTTT